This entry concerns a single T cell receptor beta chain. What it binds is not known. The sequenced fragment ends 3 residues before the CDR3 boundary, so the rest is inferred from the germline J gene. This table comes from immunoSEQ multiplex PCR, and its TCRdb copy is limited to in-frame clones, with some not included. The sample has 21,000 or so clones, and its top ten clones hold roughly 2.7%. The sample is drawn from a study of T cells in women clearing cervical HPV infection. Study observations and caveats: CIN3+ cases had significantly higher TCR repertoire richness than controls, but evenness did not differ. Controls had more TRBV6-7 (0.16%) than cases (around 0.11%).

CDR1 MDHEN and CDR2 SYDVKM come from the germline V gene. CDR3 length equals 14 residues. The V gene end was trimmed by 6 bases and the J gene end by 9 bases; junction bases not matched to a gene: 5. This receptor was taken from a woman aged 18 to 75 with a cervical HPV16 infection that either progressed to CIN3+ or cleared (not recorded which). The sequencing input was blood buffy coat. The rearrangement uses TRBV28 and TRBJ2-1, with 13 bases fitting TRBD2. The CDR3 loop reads CASRSGLAGVEQFF. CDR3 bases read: TGTGCCAGCAGGTCAGGACTAGCGGGAGTTGAG.